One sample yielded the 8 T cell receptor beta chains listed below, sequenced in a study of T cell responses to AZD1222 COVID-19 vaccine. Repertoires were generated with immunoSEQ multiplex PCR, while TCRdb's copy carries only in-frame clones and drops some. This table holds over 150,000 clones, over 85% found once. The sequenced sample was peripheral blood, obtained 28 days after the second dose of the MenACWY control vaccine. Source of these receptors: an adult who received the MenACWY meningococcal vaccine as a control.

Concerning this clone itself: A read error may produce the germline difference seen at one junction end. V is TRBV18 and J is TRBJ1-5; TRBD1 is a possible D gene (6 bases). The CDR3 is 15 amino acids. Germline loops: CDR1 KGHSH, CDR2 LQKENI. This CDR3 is CASSPQGFSNQPQHF. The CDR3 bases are TGTGCCAGCTCCCCACAGGGATTTAGCAATCAGCCCCAGCATTTT.

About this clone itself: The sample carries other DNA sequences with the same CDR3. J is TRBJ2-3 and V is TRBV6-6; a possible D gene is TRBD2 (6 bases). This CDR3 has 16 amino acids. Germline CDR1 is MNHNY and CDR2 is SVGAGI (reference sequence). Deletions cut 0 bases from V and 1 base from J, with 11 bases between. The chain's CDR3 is CASSYSLSGGTDTQYF. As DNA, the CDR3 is TGTGCCAGCAGTTACTCGTTATCGGGGGGCACAGATACGCAGTATTTT.

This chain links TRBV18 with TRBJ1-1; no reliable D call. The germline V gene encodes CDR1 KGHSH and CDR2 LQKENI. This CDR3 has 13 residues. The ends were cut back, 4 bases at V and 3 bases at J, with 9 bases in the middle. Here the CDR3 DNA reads TGTGCCAGCTCACTAGCCGGGGACACTGAAGCTTTCTTT. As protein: CASSLAGDTEAFF.

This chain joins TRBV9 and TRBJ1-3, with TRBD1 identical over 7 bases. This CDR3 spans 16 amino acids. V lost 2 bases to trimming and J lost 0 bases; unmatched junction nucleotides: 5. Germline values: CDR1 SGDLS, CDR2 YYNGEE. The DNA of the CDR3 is TGTGCCAGCAGCGTGACAGGGACGAGCTCTGGAAACACCATATATTTT. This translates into CASSVTGTSSGNTIYF.

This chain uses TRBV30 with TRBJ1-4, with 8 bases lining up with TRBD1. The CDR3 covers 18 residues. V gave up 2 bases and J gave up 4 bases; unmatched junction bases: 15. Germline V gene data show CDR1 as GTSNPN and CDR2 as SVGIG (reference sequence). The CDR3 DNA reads TGTGCCTGGAGTATTACCCGGACAGGGAGACGGGATAATGAAAAACTGTTTTTT. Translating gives CAWSITRTGRRDNEKLFF. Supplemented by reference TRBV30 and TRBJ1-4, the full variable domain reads SQTIHQWPATLVQPVGSPLSLECTVEGTSNPNLYWYRQAAGRGLQLLFYSVGIGQISSEVPQNLSASRPQDRQFILSSKKLLLSDSGFYLCAWSITRTGRRDNEKLFFGSGTQLSVL.

The CDR3: CASSIPLATDTQYF. CDR3 bases: TGTGCCAGTAGTATCCCACTAGCCACAGATACGCAGTATTTT. V usage is TRBV19 and J usage is TRBJ2-3, with a weak D call TRBD2 (6 bases). Trimming took off 3 bases at V and 2 bases at J, with 9 bases between the two ends. The CDR3 covers 14 residues. The germline CDR1 and CDR2 sequences are LNHDA and SQIVND (reference sequence).

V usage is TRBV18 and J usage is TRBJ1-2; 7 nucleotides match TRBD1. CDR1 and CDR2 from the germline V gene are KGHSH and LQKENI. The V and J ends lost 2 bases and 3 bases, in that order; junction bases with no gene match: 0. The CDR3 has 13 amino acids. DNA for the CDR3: TGTGCCAGCTCACCAGACAGGGACTATGGCTACACCTTC. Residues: CASSPDRDYGYTF.

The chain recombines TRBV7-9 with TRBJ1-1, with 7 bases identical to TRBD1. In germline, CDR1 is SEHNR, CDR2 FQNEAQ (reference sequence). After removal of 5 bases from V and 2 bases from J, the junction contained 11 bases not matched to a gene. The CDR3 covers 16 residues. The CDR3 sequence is CASSPPSRGRNTEAFF. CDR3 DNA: TGTGCCAGCAGCCCCCCATCGAGGGGGCGCAACACTGAAGCTTTCTTT.